This T cell receptor (beta chain) emerged from a study of siplizumab effects on memory and regulatory T cells. Study outcomes and limitations: Alloreactive sequences tracing back to unstimulated CD4+ memory cells fell significantly with siplizumab. The Treg-derived share of mappable alloreactive CD4+ clones averaged approximately 71% with siplizumab and 26.9% in controls. Proliferating Tregs in siplizumab cultures were never verified as suppressive.

This clone occurred a few times. Its target is not known. The mixed lymphocyte reaction cells were cocultured at 37°C for around 6 days. Deletions cut 2 bases from V and 2 bases from J, with 11 bases between. In germline, CDR1 is SGHDT, CDR2 YYEEEE. The CDR3 runs to 14 residues. Sequencing used immunoSEQ multiplex PCR; TCRdb keeps in-frame clones, though not all of them. The data show fewer than 25,000 clones, approximately 44% seen once. This receptor was identified in a human donor in good health; the cells came from an allogeneic mixed lymphocyte reaction. Some clones in this sample may be carry-over from other donors' samples. This chain connects TRBV5-6 to TRBJ2-7; a weak D match, TRBD2 (6 bases). Sample: CFSE-low (dividing) CD4+ T cells sorted from an allogeneic mixed lymphocyte reaction. In DNA, the CDR3 is TGTGCCAGCAGCTTCGGGGGTACGACCTACGAGCAGTACTTC. The encoded protein is CASSFGGTTYEQYF.